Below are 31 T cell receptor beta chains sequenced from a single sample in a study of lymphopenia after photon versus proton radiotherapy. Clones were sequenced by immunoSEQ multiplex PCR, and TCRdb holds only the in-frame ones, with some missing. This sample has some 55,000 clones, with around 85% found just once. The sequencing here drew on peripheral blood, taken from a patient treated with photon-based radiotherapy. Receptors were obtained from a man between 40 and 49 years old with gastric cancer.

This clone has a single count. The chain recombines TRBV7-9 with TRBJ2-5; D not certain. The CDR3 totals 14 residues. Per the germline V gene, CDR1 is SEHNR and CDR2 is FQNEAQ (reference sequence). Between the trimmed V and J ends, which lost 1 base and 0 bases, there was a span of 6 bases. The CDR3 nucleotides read TGTGCCAGCAGCTTAGATCTTTACCAAGAGACCCAGTACTTC. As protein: CASSLDLYQETQYF. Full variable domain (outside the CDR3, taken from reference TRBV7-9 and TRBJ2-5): DTGVSQNPRHKITKRGQNVTFRCDPISEHNRLYWYRQTLGQGPEFLTYFQNEAQLEKSRLLSDRFSAERPKGSFSTLEIQRTEQGDSAMYLCASSLDLYQETQYFGPGTRLLVL.

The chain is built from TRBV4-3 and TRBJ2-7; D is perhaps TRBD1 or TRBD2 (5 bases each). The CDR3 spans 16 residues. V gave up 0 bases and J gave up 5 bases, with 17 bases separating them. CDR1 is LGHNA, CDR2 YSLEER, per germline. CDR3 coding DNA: TGCGCCAGCAGCCAAGATAGGACTGGGGCGCGGAACGAGCAGTACTTC. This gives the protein CASSQDRTGARNEQYF.

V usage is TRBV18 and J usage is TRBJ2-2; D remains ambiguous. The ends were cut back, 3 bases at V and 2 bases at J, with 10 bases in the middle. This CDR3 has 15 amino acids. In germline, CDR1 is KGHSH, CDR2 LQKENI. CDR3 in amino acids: CASSPALENTGELFF. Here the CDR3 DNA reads TGTGCCAGCTCACCTGCTCTAGAAAACACCGGGGAGCTGTTTTTT.

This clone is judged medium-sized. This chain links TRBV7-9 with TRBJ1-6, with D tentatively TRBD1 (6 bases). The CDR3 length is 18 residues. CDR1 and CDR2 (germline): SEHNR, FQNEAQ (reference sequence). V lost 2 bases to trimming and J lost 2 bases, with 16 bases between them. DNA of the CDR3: TGTGCCAGCAGCTTATTCACGGGGGCTGGGACCTATAATTCACCCCTCCACTTT. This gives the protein CASSLFTGAGTYNSPLHF. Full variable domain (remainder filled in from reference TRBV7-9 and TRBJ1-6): DTGVSQNPRHKITKRGQNVTFRCDPISEHNRLYWYRQTLGQGPEFLTYFQNEAQLEKSRLLSDRFSAERPKGSFSTLEIQRTEQGDSAMYLCASSLFTGAGTYNSPLHFGNGTRLTVT.

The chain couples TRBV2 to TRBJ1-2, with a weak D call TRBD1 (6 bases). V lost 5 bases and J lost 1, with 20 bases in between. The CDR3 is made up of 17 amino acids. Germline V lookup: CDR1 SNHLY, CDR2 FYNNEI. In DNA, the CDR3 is TGTGCCAGCAGTAACACCGAATTGACAGGCGTTAACTATGGCTACACCTTC. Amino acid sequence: CASSNTELTGVNYGYTF.

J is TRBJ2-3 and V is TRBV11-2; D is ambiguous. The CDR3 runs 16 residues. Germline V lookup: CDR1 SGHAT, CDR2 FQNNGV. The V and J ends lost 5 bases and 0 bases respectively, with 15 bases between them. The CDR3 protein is CASSMGSSRSTDTQYF. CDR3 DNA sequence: TGTGCCAGCAGCATGGGTAGCAGCAGAAGCACAGATACGCAGTATTTT.

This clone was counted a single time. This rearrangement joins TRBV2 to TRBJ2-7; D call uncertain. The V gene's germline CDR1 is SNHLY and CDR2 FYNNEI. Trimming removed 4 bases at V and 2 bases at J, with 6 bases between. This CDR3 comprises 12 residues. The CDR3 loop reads CASSGTAYEQYF. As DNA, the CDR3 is TGTGCCAGCAGTGGAACGGCCTACGAGCAGTACTTC.

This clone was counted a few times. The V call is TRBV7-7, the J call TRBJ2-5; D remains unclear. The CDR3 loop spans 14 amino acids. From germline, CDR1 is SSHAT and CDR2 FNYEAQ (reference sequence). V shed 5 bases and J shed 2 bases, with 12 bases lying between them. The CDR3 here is CASSLLGKQETQYF. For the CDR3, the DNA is TGTGCCAGCAGCCTCTTGGGGAAGCAAGAGACCCAGTACTTC.

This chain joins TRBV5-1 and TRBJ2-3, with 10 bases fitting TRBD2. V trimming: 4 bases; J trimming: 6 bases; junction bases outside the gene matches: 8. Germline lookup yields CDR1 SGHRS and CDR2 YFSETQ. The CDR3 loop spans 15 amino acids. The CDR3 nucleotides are TGCGCCAGCAGCCGAACTAGCGGGGAGATTGATACGCAGTATTTT. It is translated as CASSRTSGEIDTQYF.

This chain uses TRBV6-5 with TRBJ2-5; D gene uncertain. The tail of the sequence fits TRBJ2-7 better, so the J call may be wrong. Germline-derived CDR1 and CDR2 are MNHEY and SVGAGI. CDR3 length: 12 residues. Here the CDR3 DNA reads TGTGCCAGCAGTCCGGGCCCCTACGAGCAGTACTTC. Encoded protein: CASSPGPYEQYF.

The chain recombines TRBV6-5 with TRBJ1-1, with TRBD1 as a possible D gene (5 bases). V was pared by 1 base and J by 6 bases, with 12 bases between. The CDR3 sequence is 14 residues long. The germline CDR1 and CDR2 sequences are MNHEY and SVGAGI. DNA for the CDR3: TGTGCCAGCAGTTACTTGCAGGGAGGGGCTGAAGCTTTCTTT. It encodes CASSYLQGGAEAFF.

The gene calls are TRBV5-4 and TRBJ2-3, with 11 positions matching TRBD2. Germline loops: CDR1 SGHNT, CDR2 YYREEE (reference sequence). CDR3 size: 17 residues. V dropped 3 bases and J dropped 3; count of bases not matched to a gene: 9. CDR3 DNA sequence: TGTGCCAGCAGCTGGGGCCTAGCGGGGGGCATTACAGATACGCAGTATTTT. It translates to CASSWGLAGGITDTQYF.

This CDR3 reads CASSPRQIGKNTGELFF. CDR3 nucleotide sequence: TGTGCCAGCTCACCACGACAGATTGGGAAGAACACCGGGGAGCTGTTTTTT. The chain links TRBV18 to TRBJ2-2; D is possibly TRBD1 (5 bases). Germline CDR1 is KGHSH and CDR2 is LQKENI. CDR3 length: 17 amino acids. V gave up 1 base and J gave up 1 base, with 13 bases separating them. Combining the CDR3 with reference TRBV18 and TRBJ2-2 gives the whole variable domain NAGVMQNPRHLVRRRGQEARLRCSPMKGHSHVYWYRQLPEEGLKFMVYLQKENIIDESGMPKERFSAEFPKEGPSILRIQQVVRGDSAAYFCASSPRQIGKNTGELFFGEGSRLTVL.

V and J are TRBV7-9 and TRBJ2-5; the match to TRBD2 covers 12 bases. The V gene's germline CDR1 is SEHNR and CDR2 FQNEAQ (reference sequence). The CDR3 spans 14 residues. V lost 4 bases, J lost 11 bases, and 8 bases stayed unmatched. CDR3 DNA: TGTGCCAGCAGCTCCCGGACTAGCGGGGAAAAGCAGTACTTC. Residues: CASSSRTSGEKQYF.

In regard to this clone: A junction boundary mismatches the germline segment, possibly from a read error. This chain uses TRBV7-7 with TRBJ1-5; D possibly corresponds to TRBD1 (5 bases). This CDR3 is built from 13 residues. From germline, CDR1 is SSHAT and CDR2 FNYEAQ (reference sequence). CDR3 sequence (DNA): TGTGCTAGCAGCGCGGGGGGAAATCAGCCCCAGCATTTT. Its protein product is CASSAGGNQPQHF.

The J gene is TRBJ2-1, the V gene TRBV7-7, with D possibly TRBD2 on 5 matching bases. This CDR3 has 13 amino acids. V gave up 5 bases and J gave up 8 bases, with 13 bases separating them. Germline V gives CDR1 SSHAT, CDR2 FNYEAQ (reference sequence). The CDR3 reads CASSPSTRDEQFF. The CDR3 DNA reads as TGTGCCAGCAGCCCATCTACGAGGGATGAGCAGTTCTTC.

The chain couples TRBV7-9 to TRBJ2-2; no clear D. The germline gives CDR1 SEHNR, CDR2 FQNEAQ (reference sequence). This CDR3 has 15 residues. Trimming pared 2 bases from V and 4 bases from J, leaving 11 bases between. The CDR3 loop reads CASSLLGTSTGELFF. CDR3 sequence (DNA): TGTGCCAGCAGCTTACTAGGCACCAGCACCGGGGAGCTGTTTTTT.

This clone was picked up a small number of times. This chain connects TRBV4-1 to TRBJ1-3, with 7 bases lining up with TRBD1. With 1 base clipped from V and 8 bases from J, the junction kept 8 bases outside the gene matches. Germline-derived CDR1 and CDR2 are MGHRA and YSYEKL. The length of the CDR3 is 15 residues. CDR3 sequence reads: CASSQVGQVVDTIYF. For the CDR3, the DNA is TGCGCCAGCAGCCAAGTCGGACAGGTTGTCGACACCATATATTTT.

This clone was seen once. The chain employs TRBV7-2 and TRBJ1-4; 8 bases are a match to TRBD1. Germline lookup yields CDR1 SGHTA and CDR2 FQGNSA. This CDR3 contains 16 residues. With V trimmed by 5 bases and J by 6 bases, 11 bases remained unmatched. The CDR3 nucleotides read TGTGCCAGCAGCCAGGGGGCACAATCCTTGGATGAAAAACTGTTTTTT. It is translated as CASSQGAQSLDEKLFF. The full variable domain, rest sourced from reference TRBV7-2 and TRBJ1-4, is GAGVSQSPSNKVTEKGKDVELRCDPISGHTALYWYRQSLGQGLEFLIYFQGNSAPDKSGLPSDRFSAERTGGSVSTLTIQRTQQEDSAVYLCASSQGAQSLDEKLFFGSGTQLSVL.

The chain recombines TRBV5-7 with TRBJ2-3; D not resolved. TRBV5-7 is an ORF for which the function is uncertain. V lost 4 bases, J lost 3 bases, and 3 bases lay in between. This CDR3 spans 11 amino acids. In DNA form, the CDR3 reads TGTGCCAGCAGCCCGACAGATACGCAGTATTTT. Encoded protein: CASSPTDTQYF.

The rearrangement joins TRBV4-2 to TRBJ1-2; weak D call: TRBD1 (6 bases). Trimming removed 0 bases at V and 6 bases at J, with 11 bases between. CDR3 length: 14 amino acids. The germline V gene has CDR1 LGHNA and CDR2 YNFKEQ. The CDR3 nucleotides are TGTGCCAGCAGCCAAGATGGGCGGGGGCATGGCTACACCTTC. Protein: CASSQDGRGHGYTF.

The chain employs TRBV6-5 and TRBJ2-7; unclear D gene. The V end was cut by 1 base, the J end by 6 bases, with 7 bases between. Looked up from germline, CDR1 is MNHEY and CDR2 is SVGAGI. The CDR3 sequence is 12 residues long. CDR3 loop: CASSYFIPEQYF. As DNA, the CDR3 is TGTGCCAGCAGTTACTTCATCCCCGAGCAGTACTTC.

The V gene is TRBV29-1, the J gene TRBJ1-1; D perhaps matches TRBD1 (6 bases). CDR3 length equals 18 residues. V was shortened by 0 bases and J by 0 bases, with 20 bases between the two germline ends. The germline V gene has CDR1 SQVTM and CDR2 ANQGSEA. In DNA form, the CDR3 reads TGCAGCGTTGAAGAGCCCTTTAGACCGGGACACATGAACACTGAAGCTTTCTTT. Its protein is CSVEEPFRPGHMNTEAFF.

CDR3 loop: CASSLPERATYEQYF. The CDR3 DNA is TGTGCCAGCAGCCTACCTGAGAGGGCTACCTACGAGCAGTACTTC. This chain uses TRBV7-9 with TRBJ2-7; D perhaps matches TRBD2 (5 bases). Looked up from germline, CDR1 is SEHNR and CDR2 is FQNEAQ (reference sequence). V was shortened by 5 bases and J by 2 bases, with 16 bases between the two germline ends. The length of the CDR3 is 15 residues.

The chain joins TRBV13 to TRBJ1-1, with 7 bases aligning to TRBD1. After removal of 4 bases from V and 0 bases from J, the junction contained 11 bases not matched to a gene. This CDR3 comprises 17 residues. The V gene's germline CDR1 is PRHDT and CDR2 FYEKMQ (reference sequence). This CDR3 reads CASSWGDSRAMNTEAFF. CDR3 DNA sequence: TGTGCCAGCAGCTGGGGGGACAGTAGGGCCATGAACACTGAAGCTTTCTTT.

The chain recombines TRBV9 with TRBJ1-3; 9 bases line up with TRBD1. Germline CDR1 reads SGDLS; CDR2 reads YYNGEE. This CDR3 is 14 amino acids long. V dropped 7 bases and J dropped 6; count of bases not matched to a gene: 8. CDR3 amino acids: CASGGQGTENTIYF. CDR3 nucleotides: TGTGCCAGCGGGGGACAGGGTACAGAAAACACCATATATTTT.

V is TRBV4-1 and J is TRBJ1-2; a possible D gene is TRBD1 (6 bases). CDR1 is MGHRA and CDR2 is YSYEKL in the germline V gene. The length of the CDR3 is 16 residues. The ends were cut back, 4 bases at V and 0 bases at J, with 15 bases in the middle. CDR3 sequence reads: CASSLVQGSPNYGYTF. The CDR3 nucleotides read TGCGCCAGCAGCCTCGTTCAGGGGTCCCCTAACTATGGCTACACCTTC.

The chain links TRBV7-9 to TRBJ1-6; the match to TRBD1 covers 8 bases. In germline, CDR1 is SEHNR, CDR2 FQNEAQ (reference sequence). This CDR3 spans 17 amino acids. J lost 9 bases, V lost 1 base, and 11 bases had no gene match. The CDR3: CASSLVGLGQAISPLHF. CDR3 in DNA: TGTGCCAGCAGCTTAGTAGGTCTGGGACAGGCGATTTCACCCCTCCACTTT.

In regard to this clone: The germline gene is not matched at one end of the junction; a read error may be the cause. As DNA, the CDR3 is TGTGCCAGCCCACCTTCGGCACCGTCCCTCGTTTACGAGCAGTACTTC. Its protein is CASPPSAPSLVYEQYF. V is TRBV18 and J is TRBJ2-7; D ambiguous. Germline V gives CDR1 KGHSH, CDR2 LQKENI. This CDR3 spans 16 amino acids.

The CDR3 DNA reads TGCGCCAGCAGCTTTTCAGGGGATCAGCCCCAGCATTTT. Translation: CASSFSGDQPQHF. The chain links TRBV5-1 to TRBJ1-5; D may be TRBD1 (6 bases). Trimming shortened V by 2 bases and J by 5 bases, and 8 bases separated the two germline ends. This CDR3 contains 13 residues. The germline gives CDR1 SGHRS, CDR2 YFSETQ.

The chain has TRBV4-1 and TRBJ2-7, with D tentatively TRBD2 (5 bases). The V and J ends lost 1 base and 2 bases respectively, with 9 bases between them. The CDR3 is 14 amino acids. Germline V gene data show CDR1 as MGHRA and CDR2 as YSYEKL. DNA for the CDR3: TGCGCCAGCAGCCAAGTGGCGGAGGCCTACGAGCAGTACTTC. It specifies CASSQVAEAYEQYF.